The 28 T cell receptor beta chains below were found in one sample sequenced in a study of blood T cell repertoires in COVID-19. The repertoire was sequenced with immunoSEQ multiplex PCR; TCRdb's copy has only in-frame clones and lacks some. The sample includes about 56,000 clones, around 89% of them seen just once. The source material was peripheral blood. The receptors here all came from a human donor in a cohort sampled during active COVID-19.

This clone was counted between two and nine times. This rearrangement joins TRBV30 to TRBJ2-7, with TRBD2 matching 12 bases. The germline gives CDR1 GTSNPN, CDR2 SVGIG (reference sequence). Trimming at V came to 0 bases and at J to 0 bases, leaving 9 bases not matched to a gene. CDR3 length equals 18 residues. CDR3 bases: TGTGCCTGGAGTGTATATTTCGGACTAGCGGGGATCTCCTACGAGCAGTACTTC. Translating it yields CAWSVYFGLAGISYEQYF.

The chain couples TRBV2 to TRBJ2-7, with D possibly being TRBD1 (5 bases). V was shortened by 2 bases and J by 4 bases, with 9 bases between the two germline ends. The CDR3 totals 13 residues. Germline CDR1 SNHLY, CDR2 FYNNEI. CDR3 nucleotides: TGTGCCAGCAGTGAATGGGGCTTATACGAGCAGTACTTC. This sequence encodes CASSEWGLYEQYF.

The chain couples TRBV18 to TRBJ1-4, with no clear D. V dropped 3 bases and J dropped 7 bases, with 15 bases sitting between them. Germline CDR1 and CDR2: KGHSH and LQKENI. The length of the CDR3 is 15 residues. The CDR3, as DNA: TGTGCCAGCTCACCTATCGCCGGGGTGATTGAAAAACTGTTTTTT. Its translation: CASSPIAGVIEKLFF.

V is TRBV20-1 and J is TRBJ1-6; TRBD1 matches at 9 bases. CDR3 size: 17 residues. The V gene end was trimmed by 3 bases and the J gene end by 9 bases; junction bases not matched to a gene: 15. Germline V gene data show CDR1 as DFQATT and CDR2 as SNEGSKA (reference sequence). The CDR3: CSASSTVQGALGSPLHF. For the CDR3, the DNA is TGCAGTGCTAGTTCTACTGTACAGGGGGCTCTTGGTTCACCCCTCCACTTT.

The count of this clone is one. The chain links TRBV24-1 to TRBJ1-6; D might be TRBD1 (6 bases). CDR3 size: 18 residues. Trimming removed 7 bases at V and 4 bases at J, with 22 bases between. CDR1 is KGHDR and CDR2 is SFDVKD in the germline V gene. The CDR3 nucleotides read TGTGCCACCAGGGCCTCGGGGCAGGGGATAAGGTATAATTCACCCCTCCACTTT. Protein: CATRASGQGIRYNSPLHF.

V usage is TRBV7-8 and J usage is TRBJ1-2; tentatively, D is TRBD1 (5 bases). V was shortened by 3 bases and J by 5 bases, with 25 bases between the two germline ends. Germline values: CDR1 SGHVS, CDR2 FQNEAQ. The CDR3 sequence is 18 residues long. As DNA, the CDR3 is TGTGCCAGCAGCTTGGCGGTTCTAGACAGTTATATGGATTATGGCTACACCTTC. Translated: CASSLAVLDSYMDYGYTF.

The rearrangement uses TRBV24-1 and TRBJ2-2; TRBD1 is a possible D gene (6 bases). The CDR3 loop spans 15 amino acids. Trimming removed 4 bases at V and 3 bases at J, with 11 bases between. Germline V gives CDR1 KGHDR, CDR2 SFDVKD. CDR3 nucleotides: TGTGCCACCAGTGACCCTAGACAGGACACCGGGGAGCTGTTTTTT. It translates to CATSDPRQDTGELFF.

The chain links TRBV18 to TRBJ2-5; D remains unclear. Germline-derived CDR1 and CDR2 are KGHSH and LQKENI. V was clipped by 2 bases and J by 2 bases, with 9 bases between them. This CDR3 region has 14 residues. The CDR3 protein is CASSPNHGQETQYF. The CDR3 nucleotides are TGTGCCAGCTCACCAAATCACGGGCAAGAGACCCAGTACTTC.

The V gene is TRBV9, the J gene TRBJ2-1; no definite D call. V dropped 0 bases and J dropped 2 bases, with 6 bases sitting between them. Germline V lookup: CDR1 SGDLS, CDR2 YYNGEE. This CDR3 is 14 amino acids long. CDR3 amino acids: CASSVGLPYNEQFF. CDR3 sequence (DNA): TGTGCCAGCAGCGTAGGTCTCCCCTACAATGAGCAGTTCTTC.

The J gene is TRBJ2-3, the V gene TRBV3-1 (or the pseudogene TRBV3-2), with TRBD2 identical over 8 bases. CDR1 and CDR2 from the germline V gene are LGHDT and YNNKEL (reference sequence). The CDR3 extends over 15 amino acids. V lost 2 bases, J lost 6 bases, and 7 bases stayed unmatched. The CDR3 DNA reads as TGTGCCAGCAGCCAATCGAGACTAGCGTTCGATACGCAGTATTTT. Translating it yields CASSQSRLAFDTQYF.

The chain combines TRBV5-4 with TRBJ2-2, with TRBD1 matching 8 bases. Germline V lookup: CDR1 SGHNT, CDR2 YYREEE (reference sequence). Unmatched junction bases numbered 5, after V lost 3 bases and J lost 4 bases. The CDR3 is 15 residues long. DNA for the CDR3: TGTGCCAGCAGCTCGCCAGGGGGCCGCACCGGGGAGCTGTTTTTT. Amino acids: CASSSPGGRTGELFF.

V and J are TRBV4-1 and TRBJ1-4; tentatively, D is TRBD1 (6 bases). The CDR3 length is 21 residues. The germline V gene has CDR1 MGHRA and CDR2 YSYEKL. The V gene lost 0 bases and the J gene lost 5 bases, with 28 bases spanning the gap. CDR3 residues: CASSQEAPGGGRTVPNEKLFF. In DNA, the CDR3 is TGCGCCAGCAGCCAAGAAGCCCCCGGCGGGGGGCGAACGGTCCCAAATGAAAAACTGTTTTTT.

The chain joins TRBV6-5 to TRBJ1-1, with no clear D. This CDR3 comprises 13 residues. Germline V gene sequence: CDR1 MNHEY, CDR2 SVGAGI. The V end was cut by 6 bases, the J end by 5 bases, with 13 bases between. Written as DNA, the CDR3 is TGTGCCAGCAGCTTGTCCCTATTGACTGAAGCTTTCTTT. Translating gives CASSLSLLTEAFF.

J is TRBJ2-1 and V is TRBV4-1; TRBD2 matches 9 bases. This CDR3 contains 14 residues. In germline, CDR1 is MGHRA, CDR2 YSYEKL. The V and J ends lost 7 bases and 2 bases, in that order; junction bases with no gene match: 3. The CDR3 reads CASTLAGTYNEQFF. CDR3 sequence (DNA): TGCGCCAGCACCCTAGCGGGGACCTACAATGAGCAGTTCTTC.

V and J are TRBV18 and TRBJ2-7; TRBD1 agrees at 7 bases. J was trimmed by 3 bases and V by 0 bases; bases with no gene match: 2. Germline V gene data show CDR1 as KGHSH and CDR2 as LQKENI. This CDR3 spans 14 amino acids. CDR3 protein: CASSPPGQSYEQYF. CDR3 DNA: TGTGCCAGCTCACCACCGGGACAGAGCTACGAGCAGTACTTC.

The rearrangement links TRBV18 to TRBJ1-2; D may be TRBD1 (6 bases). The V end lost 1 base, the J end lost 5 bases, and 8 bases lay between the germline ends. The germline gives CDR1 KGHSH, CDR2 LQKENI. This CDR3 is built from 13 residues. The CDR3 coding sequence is TGTGCCAGCTCACCACAGGGGGATTATGGCTACACCTTC. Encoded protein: CASSPQGDYGYTF.

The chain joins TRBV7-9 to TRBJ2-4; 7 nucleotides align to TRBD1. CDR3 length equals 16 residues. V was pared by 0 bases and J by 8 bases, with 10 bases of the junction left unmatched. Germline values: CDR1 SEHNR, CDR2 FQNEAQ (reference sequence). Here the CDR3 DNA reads TGTGCCAGCAGCTTAGCCCCAGGGACAGTCGAGGACATTCAGTACTTC. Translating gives CASSLAPGTVEDIQYF.

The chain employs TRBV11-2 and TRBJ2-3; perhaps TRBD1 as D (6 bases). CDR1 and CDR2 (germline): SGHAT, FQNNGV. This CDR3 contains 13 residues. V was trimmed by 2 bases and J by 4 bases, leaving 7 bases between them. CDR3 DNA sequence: TGTGCCAGCAGCTTACAGGGGTCAGATACGCAGTATTTT. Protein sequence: CASSLQGSDTQYF.

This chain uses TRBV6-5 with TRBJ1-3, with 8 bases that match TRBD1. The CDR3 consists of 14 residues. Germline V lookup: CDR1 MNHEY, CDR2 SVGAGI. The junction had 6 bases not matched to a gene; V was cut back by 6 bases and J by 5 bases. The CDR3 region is CASSLGQGRNTIYF. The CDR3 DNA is TGTGCCAGCAGCCTTGGACAGGGAAGAAACACCATATATTTT.

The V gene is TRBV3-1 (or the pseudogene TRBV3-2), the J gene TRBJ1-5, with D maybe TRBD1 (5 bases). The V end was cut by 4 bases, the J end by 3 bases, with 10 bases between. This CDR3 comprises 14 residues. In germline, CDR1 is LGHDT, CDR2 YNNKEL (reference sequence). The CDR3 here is CASSPAGLNQPQHF. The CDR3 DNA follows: TGTGCCAGCAGCCCGGCAGGGCTCAATCAGCCCCAGCATTTT.

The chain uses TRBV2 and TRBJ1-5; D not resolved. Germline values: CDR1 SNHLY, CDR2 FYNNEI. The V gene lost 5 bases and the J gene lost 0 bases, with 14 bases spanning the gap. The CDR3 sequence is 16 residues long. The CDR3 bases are TGTGCCAGCAGTCGAAGCGGGCAGATTAGCAATCAGCCCCAGCATTTT. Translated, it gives CASSRSGQISNQPQHF. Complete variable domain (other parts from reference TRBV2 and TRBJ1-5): EPEVTQTPSHQVTQMGQEVILRCVPISNHLYFYWYRQILGQKVEFLVSFYNNEISEKSEIFDDQFSVERPDGSNFTLKIRSTKLEDSAMYFCASSRSGQISNQPQHFGDGTRLSIL.

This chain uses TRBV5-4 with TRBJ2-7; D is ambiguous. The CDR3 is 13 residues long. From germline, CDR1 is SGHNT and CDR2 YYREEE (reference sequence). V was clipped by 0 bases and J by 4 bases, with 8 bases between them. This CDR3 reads CASSLDPTYEQYF. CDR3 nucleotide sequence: TGTGCCAGCAGCTTGGACCCTACGTACGAGCAGTACTTC.

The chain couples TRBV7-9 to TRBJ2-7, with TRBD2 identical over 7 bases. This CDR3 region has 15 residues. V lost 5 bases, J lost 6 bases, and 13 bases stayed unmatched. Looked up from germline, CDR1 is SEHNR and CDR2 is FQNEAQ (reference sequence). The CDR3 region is CASSPRASGVAEQYF. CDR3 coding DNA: TGTGCCAGCAGCCCCCGGGCCAGCGGGGTGGCCGAGCAGTACTTC.

In nucleotides, the CDR3 is TGTGCCAGCAGTGCCGGTGGGACAGGGTTTTCCGAGCAGTACTTC. Protein product: CASSAGGTGFSEQYF. The chain couples TRBV6-6 to TRBJ2-7; the match to TRBD1 covers 9 bases. Unmatched junction bases numbered 11, after V lost 5 bases and J lost 6 bases. CDR1 and CDR2 from the germline V gene are MNHNY and SVGAGI (reference sequence). The CDR3 is 15 amino acids.

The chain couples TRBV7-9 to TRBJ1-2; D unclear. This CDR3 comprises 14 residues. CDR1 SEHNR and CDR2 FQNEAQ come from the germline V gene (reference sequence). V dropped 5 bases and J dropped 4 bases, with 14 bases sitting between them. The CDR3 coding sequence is TGTGCCAGCAGCGAGACGGGATATAGCTATGGCTACACCTTC. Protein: CASSETGYSYGYTF.

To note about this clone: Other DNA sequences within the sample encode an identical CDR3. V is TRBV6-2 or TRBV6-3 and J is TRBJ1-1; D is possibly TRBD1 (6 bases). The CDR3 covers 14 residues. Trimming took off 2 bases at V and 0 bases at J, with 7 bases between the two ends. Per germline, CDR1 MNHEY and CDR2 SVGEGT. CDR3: CASSYGQLNTEAFF. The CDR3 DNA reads TGTGCCAGCAGTTACGGACAGCTGAACACTGAAGCTTTCTTT.

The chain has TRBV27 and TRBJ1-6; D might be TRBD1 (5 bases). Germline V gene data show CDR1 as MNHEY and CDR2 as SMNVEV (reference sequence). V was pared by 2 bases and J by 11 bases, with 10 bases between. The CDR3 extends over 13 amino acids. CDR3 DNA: TGTGCCAGCAGTTTAGCGTCAGGGACACCCCTCCACTTT. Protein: CASSLASGTPLHF.

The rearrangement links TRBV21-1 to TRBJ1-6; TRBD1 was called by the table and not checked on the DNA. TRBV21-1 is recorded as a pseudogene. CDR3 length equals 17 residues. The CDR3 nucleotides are TGTGCCAGCAGCAAATCGACAGCGAGCTCCTATAATTCACCCCTCCACTTT. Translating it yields CASSKSTASSYNSPLHF.